This T cell receptor (beta chain) was profiled in a study of CD8 T cells in ankylosing spondylitis. Study-level points and caveats: Certain motif variants had earlier appeared in reactive arthritis synovial fluid and blood. Reportedly, disease-linked clones are significantly enriched in ankylosing spondylitis patients' matched synovial fluid.

Researchers built TCR beta libraries using quantitative 5'-RACE with molecular barcodes. TCRdb re-called the 5' RACE reads with MiXCR, one entry per CDR3 protein. Among hundreds of thousands of distinct CDR3 sequences listed, 20% were seen once. As concerns this clonotype: Its matching antigen is unknown.

The receptor's source is a male donor with ankylosing spondylitis or in good health (not recorded which). Specimen: blood, either unsorted or a sorted T cell fraction (not recorded which).

This chain's CDR3 is CASSQAGDHGYTF. The CDR3 DNA reads TGTGCCAGCAGCCAAGCCGGAGACCATGGCTACACCTTC. The J gene is TRBJ1-2, the V gene TRBV3-1, with D uncertain. CDR3 length: 13 residues. CDR1 is LGHDT, CDR2 YNNKEL, per germline (reference sequence). V lost 1 base and J 6 bases, leaving 9 bases between the germline ends.